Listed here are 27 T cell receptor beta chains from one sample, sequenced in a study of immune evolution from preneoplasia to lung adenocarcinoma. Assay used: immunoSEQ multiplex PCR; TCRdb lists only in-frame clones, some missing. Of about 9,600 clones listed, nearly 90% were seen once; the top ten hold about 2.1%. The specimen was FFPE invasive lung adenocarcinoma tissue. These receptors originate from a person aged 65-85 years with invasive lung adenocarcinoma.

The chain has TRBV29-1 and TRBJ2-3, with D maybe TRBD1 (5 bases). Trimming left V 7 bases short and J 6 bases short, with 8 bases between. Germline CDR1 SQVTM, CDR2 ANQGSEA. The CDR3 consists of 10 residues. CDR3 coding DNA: TGCAGCGCCGGACACGATACGCAGTATTTT. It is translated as CSAGHDTQYF.

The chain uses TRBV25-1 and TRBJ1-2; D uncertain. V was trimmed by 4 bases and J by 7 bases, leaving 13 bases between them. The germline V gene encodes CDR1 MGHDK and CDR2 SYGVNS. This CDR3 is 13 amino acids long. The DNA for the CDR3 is TGTGCCAGCAGTGTCGACATTTTAGTTGGCTACACCTTC. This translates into CASSVDILVGYTF.

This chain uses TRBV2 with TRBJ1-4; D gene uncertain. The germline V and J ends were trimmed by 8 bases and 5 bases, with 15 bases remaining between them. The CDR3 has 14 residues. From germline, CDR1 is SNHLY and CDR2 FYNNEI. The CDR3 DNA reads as TGTGCCAGCCACCTCAATTCTCCCAATGAAAAACTGTTTTTT. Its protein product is CASHLNSPNEKLFF.

The CDR3 reads CASIRREKNTEAFF. The CDR3 DNA reads TGTGCCAGCATTAGGCGGGAGAAAAACACTGAAGCTTTCTTT. The chain links TRBV6-6 to TRBJ1-1; D remains ambiguous. Germline V gene data show CDR1 as MNHNY and CDR2 as SVGAGI (reference sequence). Trimming pared 7 bases from V and 2 bases from J, leaving 14 bases between. The CDR3 is 14 amino acids.

Here the CDR3 reads CASRASGRGLYEQYF. The CDR3 region has the DNA TGTGCCAGCAGGGCCAGTGGCAGGGGGTTATACGAGCAGTACTTC. The rearrangement uses TRBV28 and TRBJ2-7; 7 bases align to TRBD1. This CDR3 comprises 15 residues. V gave up 6 bases and J gave up 4 bases; unmatched junction bases: 12. Germline V lookup: CDR1 MDHEN, CDR2 SYDVKM.

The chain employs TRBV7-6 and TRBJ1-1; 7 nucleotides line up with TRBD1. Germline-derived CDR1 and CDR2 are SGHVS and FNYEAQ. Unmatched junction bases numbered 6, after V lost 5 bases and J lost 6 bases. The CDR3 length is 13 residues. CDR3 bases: TGTGCCAGCAGCCTTAACACAGGGGCTGAAGCTTTCTTT. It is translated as CASSLNTGAEAFF.

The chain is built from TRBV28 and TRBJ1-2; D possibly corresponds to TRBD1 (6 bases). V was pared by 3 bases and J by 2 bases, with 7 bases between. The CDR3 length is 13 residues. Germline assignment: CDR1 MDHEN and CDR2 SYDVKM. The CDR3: CASSFGQNYGYTF. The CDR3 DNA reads TGTGCCAGCAGTTTCGGACAGAACTATGGCTACACCTTC.

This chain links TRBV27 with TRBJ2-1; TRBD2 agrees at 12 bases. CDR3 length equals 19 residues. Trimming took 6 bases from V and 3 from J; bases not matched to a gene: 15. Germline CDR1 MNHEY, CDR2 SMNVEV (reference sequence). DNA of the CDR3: TGTGCCAGCAGCGACTGGACTAGCGGGACTAATGGATTCTACAATGAGCAGTTCTTC. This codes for CASSDWTSGTNGFYNEQFF.

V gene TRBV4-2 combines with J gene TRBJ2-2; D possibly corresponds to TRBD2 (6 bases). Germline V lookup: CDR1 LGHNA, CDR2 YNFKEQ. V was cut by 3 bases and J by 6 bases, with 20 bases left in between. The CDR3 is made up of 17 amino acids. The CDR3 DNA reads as TGTGCCAGCAGCCAGGGGGGTCAGGGTGATATGTCCGGGGAGCTGTTTTTT. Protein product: CASSQGGQGDMSGELFF.

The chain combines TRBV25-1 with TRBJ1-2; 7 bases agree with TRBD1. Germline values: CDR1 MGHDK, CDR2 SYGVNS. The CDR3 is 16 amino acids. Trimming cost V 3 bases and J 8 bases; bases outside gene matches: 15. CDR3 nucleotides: TGTGCCAGCAGTGAGGGATATAACAGGGGCCTCTACGGCTACACCTTC. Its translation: CASSEGYNRGLYGYTF.

In DNA form, the CDR3 reads TGTGCCTGGAGTTGGAGGAGGGACGAAAAACTGTTTTTT. Encoded protein: CAWSWRRDEKLFF. The gene calls are TRBV30 and TRBJ1-4, with D perhaps matching TRBD1 (5 bases). From germline, CDR1 is GTSNPN and CDR2 SVGIG (reference sequence). Between the trimmed V and J ends, which lost 2 bases and 8 bases, there was a span of 12 bases. The CDR3 runs to 13 residues.

DNA for the CDR3: TGTGCCAGCCTCCGCCAAACGAACACCGGGGAGCTGTTTTTT. Amino acid sequence: CASLRQTNTGELFF. This chain links TRBV6-1 with TRBJ2-2; D uncertain. Germline CDR1 is MNHNS and CDR2 is SASEGT. V was trimmed by 8 bases and J by 0 bases, leaving 10 bases between them. CDR3 length: 14 amino acids.

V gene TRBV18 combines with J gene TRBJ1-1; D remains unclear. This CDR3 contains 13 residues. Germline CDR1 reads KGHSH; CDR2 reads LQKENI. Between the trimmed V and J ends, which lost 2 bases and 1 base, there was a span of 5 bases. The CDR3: CASSPAGNTEAFF. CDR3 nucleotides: TGTGCCAGCTCACCAGCCGGGAACACTGAAGCTTTCTTT.

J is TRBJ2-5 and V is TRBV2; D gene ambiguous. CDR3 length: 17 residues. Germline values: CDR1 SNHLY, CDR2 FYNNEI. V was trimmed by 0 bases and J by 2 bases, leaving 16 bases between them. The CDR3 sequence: CASSEARVFANQETQYF. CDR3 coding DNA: TGTGCCAGCAGTGAAGCGAGAGTTTTCGCCAATCAAGAGACCCAGTACTTC. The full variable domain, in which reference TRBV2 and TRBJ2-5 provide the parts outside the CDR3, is EPEVTQTPSHQVTQMGQEVILRCVPISNHLYFYWYRQILGQKVEFLVSFYNNEISEKSEIFDDQFSVERPDGSNFTLKIRSTKLEDSAMYFCASSEARVFANQETQYFGPGTRLLVL.

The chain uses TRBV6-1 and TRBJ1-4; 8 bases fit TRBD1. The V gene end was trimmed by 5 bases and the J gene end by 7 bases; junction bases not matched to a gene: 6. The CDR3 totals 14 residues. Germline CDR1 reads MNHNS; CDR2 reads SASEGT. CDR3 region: CASSNRQGSEKLFF. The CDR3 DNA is TGTGCCAGCAGTAACCGACAGGGGAGTGAAAAACTGTTTTTT.

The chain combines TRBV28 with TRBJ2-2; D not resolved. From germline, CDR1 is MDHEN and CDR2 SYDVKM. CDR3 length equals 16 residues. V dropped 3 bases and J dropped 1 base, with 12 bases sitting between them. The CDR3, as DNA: TGTGCCAGCAGTTTTGAGGACCTCAGGAACACCGGGGAGCTGTTTTTT. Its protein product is CASSFEDLRNTGELFF.

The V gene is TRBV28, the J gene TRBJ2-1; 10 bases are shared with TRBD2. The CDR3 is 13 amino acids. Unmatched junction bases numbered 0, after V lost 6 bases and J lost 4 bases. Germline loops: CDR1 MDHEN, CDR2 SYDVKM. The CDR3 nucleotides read TGTGCCAGCAGGACTAGCGGGTACAATGAGCAGTTCTTC. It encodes CASRTSGYNEQFF.

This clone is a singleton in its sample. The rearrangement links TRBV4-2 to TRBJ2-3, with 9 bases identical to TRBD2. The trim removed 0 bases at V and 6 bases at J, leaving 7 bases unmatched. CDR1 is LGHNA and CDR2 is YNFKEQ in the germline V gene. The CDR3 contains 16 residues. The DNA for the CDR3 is TGTGCCAGCAGCCAAGATGGGGTAGCGGGAGTGGATACGCAGTATTTT. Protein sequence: CASSQDGVAGVDTQYF.

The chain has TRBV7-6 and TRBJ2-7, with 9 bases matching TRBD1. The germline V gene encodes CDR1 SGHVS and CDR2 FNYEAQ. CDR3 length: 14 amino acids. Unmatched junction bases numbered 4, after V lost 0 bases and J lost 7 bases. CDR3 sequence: CASSLAPGQGEQYF. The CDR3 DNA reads TGTGCCAGCAGCTTAGCCCCGGGACAGGGTGAGCAGTACTTC. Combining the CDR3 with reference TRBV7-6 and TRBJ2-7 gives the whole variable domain GAGVSQSPRYKVTKRGQDVALRCDPISGHVSLYWYRQALGQGPEFLTYFNYEAQQDKSGLPNDRFSAERPEGSISTLTIQRTEQRDSAMYRCASSLAPGQGEQYFGPGTRLTVT.

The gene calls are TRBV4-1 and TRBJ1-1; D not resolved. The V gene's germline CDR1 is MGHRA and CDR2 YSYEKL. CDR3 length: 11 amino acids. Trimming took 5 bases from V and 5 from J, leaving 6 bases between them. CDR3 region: CASSGGTEAFF. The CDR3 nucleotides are TGCGCCAGCAGCGGAGGAACTGAAGCTTTCTTT.

The CDR3 protein is CASSQTRRNTEAFF. The CDR3 region has the DNA TGTGCCAGCAGTCAGACGAGGAGGAACACTGAAGCTTTCTTT. J is TRBJ1-1 and V is TRBV7-9; D not resolved. Germline V gene sequence: CDR1 SEHNR, CDR2 FQNEAQ (reference sequence). This CDR3 is 14 amino acids long. The V end lost 6 bases, the J end lost 1 base, and 12 bases lay between the germline ends.

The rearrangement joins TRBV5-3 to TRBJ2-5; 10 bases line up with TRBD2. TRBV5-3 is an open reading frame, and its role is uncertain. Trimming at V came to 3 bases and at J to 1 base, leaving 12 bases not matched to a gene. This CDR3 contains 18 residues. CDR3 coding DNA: TGTGCCAGAAGCTCCCCAGCGGGAGGGCCTTTTGGCCAAGAGACCCAGTACTTC. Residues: CARSSPAGGPFGQETQYF.

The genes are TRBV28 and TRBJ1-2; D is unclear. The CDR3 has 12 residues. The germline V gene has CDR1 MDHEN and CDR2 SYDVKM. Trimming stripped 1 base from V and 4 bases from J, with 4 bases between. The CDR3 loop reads CASSLSVYGYTF. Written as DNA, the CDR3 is TGTGCCAGCAGTTTATCCGTCTATGGCTACACCTTC.

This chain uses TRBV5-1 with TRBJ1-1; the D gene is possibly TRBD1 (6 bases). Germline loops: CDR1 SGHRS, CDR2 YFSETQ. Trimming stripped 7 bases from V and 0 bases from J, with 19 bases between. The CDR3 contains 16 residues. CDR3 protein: CASRGGPAALNTEAFF. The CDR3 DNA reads TGCGCCAGCCGCGGGGGGCCAGCCGCTTTGAACACTGAAGCTTTCTTT.

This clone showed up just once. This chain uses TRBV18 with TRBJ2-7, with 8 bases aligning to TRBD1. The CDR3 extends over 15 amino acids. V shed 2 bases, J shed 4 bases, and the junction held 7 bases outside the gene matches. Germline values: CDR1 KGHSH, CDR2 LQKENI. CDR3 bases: TGTGCCAGCTCACCAAATCAGGGGGCTGAGTACGAGCAGTACTTC. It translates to CASSPNQGAEYEQYF.

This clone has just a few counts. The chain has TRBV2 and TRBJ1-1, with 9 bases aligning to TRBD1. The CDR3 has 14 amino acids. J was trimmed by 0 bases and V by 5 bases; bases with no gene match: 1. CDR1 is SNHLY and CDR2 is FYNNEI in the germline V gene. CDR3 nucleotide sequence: TGTGCCAGCAGTCGACAGGGGGTGAACACTGAAGCTTTCTTT. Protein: CASSRQGVNTEAFF.

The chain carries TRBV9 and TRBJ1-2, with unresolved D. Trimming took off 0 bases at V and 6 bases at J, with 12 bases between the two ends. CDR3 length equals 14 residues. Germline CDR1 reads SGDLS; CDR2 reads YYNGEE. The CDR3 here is CASSVGWGFHGYTF. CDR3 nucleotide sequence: TGTGCCAGCAGCGTAGGATGGGGTTTCCATGGCTACACCTTC.